Given below is one T cell receptor beta chain in context. Its target antigen remains unknown. The input lacks base qualities; no much larger clone sits a single base away. The germline V gene supplies CDR1 SGHRS and CDR2 YFSETQ. CDR3 length: 17 amino acids, cysteine to phenylalanine. Only CDR3 DNA is held: 51 bases, read in frame from base 1. The germline ends are 23 bases apart after V is trimmed by 4 bases and J by 6 bases. TCR beta repertoires were profiled from peripheral blood of some 13 young patients with multiple sclerosis to demonstrate the VDJtools post-analysis software. Multiple sclerosis patients were children and adolescents aged about 6 to 16 years. This sample is drawn from a study of post-analysis software for immune sequencing data (dated by TCRdb to the mid-2010s). Concerning the study at large: Recorded disease courses included relapsing-remitting, secondary progressive and progressive-relapsing multiple sclerosis, with some patients lacking subtype annotation. The patient repertoires were compared against roughly 12 previously published healthy control repertoires obtained from donors aged roughly 6 to 25 years. A subset of samples was prepared in parallel using single-end sample barcoding, then pooled and co-amplified after Illumina adapter ligation. Points the paper makes about the study in general: Patients showed significantly higher frequencies than controls for several TRBV segments, among them TRBV5-6, TRBV5-1 and TRBV20-1. Multiple sclerosis patients had significantly lower normalized Chao1 diversity than controls, a result that suggests substantial peripheral T-cell clonal expansion. Strong co-clustering of samples prepared in the same batch was shown by direct clustering with F measure, prompting a batch-effect correction. The multiple sclerosis patient group was slightly younger than the control group.

Library generation was performed with PCR. Sequencing was performed on an Illumina HiSeq 2500. Unique molecular identifiers were incorporated into TCR beta cDNA libraries to reduce PCR and sequencing biases. About 500,000 cDNA molecules were obtained per 1 to 10 million input T cells, so each molecule approximated one T cell. The patient libraries were prepared and sequenced using the same protocol as the earlier healthy control dataset. Within a given batch, samples were prepared together, multiplexed and sequenced on the same HiSeq lane. In the source study's methods: MIGEC was used to process the raw barcoded reads, and molecular identifier groups with only a single read were discarded before consensus assembly and CDR3 extraction. VDJtools was used for post-analysis of the clonotype tables, with diversity normalized by down-sampling every dataset to the smallest sample size. In repertoire overlap clustering, CDR3 amino acid sequences, but not nucleotide sequences, were matched to correct batch-related cross-sample contamination. The raw public data were reprocessed by TCRdb itself: fastp quality trimming at Q25, MiXCR clonotype calling, in-frame beta chains only. Rows are combined by CDR3 protein, so each entry shows the most common genes and DNA. V and J calls and clone size were set by TCRdb, not the authors. Recorded for this sample are about 820,000 distinct CDR3 sequences; around 50% of them occurred a single time. In total, the top ten clones hold roughly 4.4% of the sample.

The sample taken for sequencing was blood. This receptor was taken from a girl aged 5 to 17 with multiple sclerosis. The sequence links TRBV5-1 to TRBJ2-1, with no D gene named confidently. The nucleotide sequence is given as TGCGCCAGCAGCCCCACCCTCGGGTCGAAGAGAGGCAATGAGCAGTTCTTC. The resulting protein is CASSPTLGSKRGNEQFF.